The sequence of this TCR beta chain was determined in a study of blood T cell repertoires in COVID-19. Study details: Samples of COVID-19 (acute and convalescent) were obtained from the United States, Italy and Spain. PBMCs, B-cell-depleted T cells, or T cells provided the cDNA or gDNA that made up the material.

The CDR3 extends over 16 amino acids. V lost 3 bases, J lost 0 bases, and 5 bases stayed unmatched. Germline CDR1 reads SNHLY; CDR2 reads FYNNEI. This clone has a count of ten or more. TCRdb keeps only in-frame clones here, not all; method: immunoSEQ multiplex PCR. The sample comprises under 95,000 clones, approximately 86% of which are singletons, and over 4% rests with the top ten. V is TRBV2 and J is TRBJ1-3; 7 positions agree with TRBD1. The origin of this receptor is a man aged 35-49 years with acute or convalescent COVID-19. Sequences were obtained from peripheral blood. CDR3 loop: CASSEEGANSGNTIYF. The CDR3 region has the DNA TGTGCCAGCAGTGAGGAGGGGGCCAACTCTGGAAACACCATATATTTT.